This T cell receptor beta chain was sequenced during a study of shared clonotypes between healthy human individuals. Libraries were prepared by immunoSEQ multiplex PCR; TCRdb keeps only in-frame clonotypes and omits some of them. The repertoire consists of roughly 2.2 million clones, with more than 85% occurring once and the leading ten covering 0.39%. After removal of 0 bases from V and 6 bases from J, the junction contained 9 bases not matched to a gene. There are 16 residues in the CDR3. CDR1 KGHSH and CDR2 LQKENI come from the germline V gene. The chain couples TRBV18 to TRBJ2-7; 9 bases agree with TRBD2. The specimen sequenced was naive CD4+ T cells from PBMCs. Described subset: CD45RA+ positively selected. The receptor was isolated from a man between 18 and 29 years old in good health. Some clones in this sample may be carry-over from other donors' samples. The CDR3 loop is CASSPPSGGRASEQYF. As DNA, the CDR3 is TGTGCCAGCTCACCACCGAGTGGCGGGAGGGCCTCCGAGCAGTACTTC. The variable domain in full, completed from reference TRBV18 and TRBJ2-7, reads NAGVMQNPRHLVRRRGQEARLRCSPMKGHSHVYWYRQLPEEGLKFMVYLQKENIIDESGMPKERFSAEFPKEGPSILRIQQVVRGDSAAYFCASSPPSGGRASEQYFGPGTRLTVT.